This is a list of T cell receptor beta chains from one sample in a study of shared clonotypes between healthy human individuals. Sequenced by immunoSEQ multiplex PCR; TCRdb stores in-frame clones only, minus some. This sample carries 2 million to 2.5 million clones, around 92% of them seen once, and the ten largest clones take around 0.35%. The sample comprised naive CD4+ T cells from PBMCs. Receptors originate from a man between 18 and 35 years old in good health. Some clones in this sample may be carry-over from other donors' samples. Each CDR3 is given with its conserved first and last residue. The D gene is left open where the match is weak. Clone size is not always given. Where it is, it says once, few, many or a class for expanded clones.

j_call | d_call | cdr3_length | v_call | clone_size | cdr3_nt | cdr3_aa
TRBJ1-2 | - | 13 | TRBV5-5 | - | TGTGCCAGCAGGTTACAGGGAGGCTATGGCTACACCTTC | CASRLQGGYGYTF
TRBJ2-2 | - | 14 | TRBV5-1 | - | TGCGCCAGCAGCTTTTCAGGGGACACCGGGGAGCTGTTTTTT | CASSFSGDTGELFF
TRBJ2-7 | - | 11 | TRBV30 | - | TGTGCCTGGAGTGGAGGATACGAGCAGTACTTC | CAWSGGYEQYF
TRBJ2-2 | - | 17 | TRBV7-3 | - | TGTGCCAGCAGACTCATGGGGTCCCCAAAACACACCGGGGAGCTGTTTTTT | CASRLMGSPKHTGELFF
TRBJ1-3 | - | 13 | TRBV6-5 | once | TGTGCCAGCAGTTACGCGTCTGGAAACACCATATATTTT | CASSYASGNTIYF
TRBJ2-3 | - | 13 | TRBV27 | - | TGTGCCACGTGGAGGGTGAACACAGATACGCAGTATTTT | CATWRVNTDTQYF
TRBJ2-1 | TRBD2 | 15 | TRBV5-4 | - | TGTGCCAGCAGGGGGACTAGCGGGAGGTTAAGGGAGCAGTTCTTC | CASRGTSGRLREQFF
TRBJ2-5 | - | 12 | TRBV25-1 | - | TGTGCCAGCAGGGACAGCCAAGAGACCCAGTACTTC | CASRDSQETQYF
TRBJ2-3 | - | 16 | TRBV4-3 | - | TGCGCCAGCAGCCAAGGTTTCGCGACTAACACAGATACGCAGTATTTT | CASSQGFATNTDTQYF
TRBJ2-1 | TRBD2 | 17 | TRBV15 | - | TGTGCCACCAGCAGAGAGGGCACTAGCGGGAGATACAATGAGCAGTTCTTC | CATSREGTSGRYNEQFF
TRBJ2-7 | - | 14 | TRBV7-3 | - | TGTGCCAGCAGCTTGCGAGCGGAGACCTACGAGCAGTACTTC | CASSLRAETYEQYF
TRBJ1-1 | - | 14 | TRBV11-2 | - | TGTGCCAGCAGCTTTAGGGGCTGGGACACTGAAGCTTTCTTT | CASSFRGWDTEAFF
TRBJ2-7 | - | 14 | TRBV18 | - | TGTGCCAGCTCACCACAGGAGGTCTCCTACGAGCAGTACTTC | CASSPQEVSYEQYF
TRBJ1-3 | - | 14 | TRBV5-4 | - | TGTGCCAGCAGCCTCGGGGACTCTGGAAACACCATATATTTT | CASSLGDSGNTIYF
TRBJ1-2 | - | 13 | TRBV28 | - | TGTGCCAGCAGCAAACCGCGGGGAGATGGCTACACCTTC | CASSKPRGDGYTF
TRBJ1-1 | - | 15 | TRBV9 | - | TGTGCCAGCAGCGTAGAGGGCAGGGGGAACACTGAAGCTTTCTTT | CASSVEGRGNTEAFF
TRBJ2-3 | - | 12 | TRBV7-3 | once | TGTGCCAGCAGCCGGGACACCCGTACGCAGTATTTT | CASSRDTRTQYF
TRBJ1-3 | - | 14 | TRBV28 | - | TGTGCCAGCAGAGGGGGACCCCAGGAGGACACCATATATTTT | CASRGGPQEDTIYF
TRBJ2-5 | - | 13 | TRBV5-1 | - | TGCGCCAGCAGCTTGGTATCCGCGGAGACCCAGTACTTC | CASSLVSAETQYF
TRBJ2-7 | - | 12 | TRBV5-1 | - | TGCGCCAGCAGGACACCGACGGAAGAGCAGTACTTC | CASRTPTEEQYF
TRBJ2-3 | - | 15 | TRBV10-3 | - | TGTGCCACCAGGGATAGGGCGGCCAGCACAGATACGCAGTATTTT | CATRDRAASTDTQYF
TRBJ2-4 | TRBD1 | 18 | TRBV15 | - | TGTGCCACCAGCAGGGGGAGGGACAGGGGAGAGGCCAAAAACATTCAGTACTTC | CATSRGRDRGEAKNIQYF
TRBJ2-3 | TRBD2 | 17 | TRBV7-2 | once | TGTGCCAGCAGCTCACAGGGACTAGCGGGAGTAGTAGATACGCAGTATTTT | CASSSQGLAGVVDTQYF
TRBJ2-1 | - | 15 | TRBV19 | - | TGTGCCAGTAGTATAGAGGGGTGGCAGGACAATGAGCAGTTCTTC | CASSIEGWQDNEQFF